This T cell receptor beta chain was documented in a study of shared clonotypes between healthy human individuals. Data came from immunoSEQ multiplex PCR; TCRdb stores just in-frame clones and leaves some out. The repertoire holds fewer than 1.4 million clones, with around 78% as singletons. This CDR3 comprises 14 residues. V lost 0 bases and J 4 bases, leaving 10 bases between the germline ends. Germline V CDR1 and CDR2: SGHNT, YYREEE (reference sequence). The clonotype was recovered from a man aged 18 to 30 in good health. Some clones in this sample may be carry-over from other donors' samples. The rearrangement links TRBV5-4 to TRBJ1-1; the D is unclear. Sequencing used memory CD4+ T cells from PBMCs. The subset was: CD45RA-negative fraction. The CDR3 DNA follows: TGTGCCAGCAGCTTGGCCCACGGGGTCACTGAAGCTTTCTTT. Translation gives CASSLAHGVTEAFF.